This record concerns one T cell receptor delta chain sequence. This clone is assessed as large (0.1 to 1%). Its antigen is not yet known. Base quality data are lacking; no much larger clone is found one base away. This entry belongs to a study of gammadelta T cells in human blood (dated by TCRdb to 2020 to 2021). General findings and caveats noted by the study authors: The study reported that microbial exposure appeared to drive polyclonal expansion of innate gamma-delta T cells immediately after birth.

The library relied on RT-PCR. Sequencing used an Illumina MiSeq. Public reads were reanalyzed in TCRdb with CATT, and rows carrying the same DNA were merged afterwards. In all, the sample holds roughly 660 delta-chain clones, and 10% to 12% of those were seen once. The top ten clones comprise 57% of the sample. From the germline V gene, CDR1 is GEAIGNYY and CDR2 is EKD. The junction shows trimming of 0 bases on V and 1 base on J, and the gene matches do not reach 9 bases of it. The cysteine opens and the phenylalanine closes a CDR3 of 17 amino acids. CDR3 DNA only is kept here, 51 bases in frame from base 1.

The sequence was collected from a human donor. The sample consisted of Vgamma9Vdelta2 gamma-delta T cells from adult blood. Recombination connected TRDV2 to TRDJ1; TRDD3 matches 8 bases in the middle. The bases read TGTGCCTGTGACACCGTACTGGGGGGCCTCGCCACCGATAAACTCATCTTT. This yields the protein CACDTVLGGLATDKLIF.